This TCR beta chain originates from a study of blood T cells in healthy people across ages. Using a J-beta primer mix together with a sample-barcoded 5' primer, a second PCR was run for roughly 6 to 12 cycles. TCRdb re-called the 5' RACE reads with MiXCR, one entry per CDR3 protein. The repertoire holds about 930,000 distinct CDR3 sequences, with 25% to 30% as singletons. This clonotype came up many times. The germline V and J ends were trimmed by 5 bases and 4 bases, with 18 bases remaining between them. This CDR3 is built from 15 residues. Germline V lookup: CDR1 SGHTA, CDR2 FQGNSA. These sequences were also reported in another study, on T cells of mothers and their children. That paper states: All donors were healthy and Caucasian; they were three mothers and their six children. All RNA that had been extracted was used for cDNA synthesis at approximately 1.5 ug per 15 ul. Whether pairs are related or unrelated, thymic selection shapes their TCR recombination output in much the same way.

The sample consisted of blood. The V gene is TRBV7-2, the J gene TRBJ2-7; no reliable D call. The TCR was taken from a woman aged 40 to 55 in good health. Here the CDR3 reads CASSPHPGETYEQYF. CDR3 coding DNA: TGTGCCAGCAGCCCCCACCCAGGCGAAACATACGAGCAGTACTTC.